These 4 T cell receptor beta chains came from one sample sequenced in a study of shared clonotypes between healthy human individuals. Assay: immunoSEQ multiplex PCR; the TCRdb copy retains only in-frame clones and omits some. This sample yields millions of clones, of which about 92% are seen a single time; under 2% belongs to the top ten. Naive CD8 populations comprised CD45RO-negative cells positively selected for CCR7, excluding terminally differentiated effector memory CD45RA+ cells. Sequenced input: naive CD8+ T cells from PBMCs. These receptors were taken from a man aged 18 to 35 in good health. Some clones in this sample may be carry-over from other donors' samples.

With regard to this clone: Distinct nucleotide sequences in the sample also encode this CDR3. The CDR3 DNA reads TGTGCCAGCAGTTCAAGCAATGAGCAGTTCTTC. Translating gives CASSSSNEQFF. V usage is TRBV27 and J usage is TRBJ2-1, with unresolved D. Germline V lookup: CDR1 MNHEY, CDR2 SMNVEV (reference sequence). V gave up 4 bases and J gave up 6 bases, with 4 bases separating them. This CDR3 has 11 residues.

V gene TRBV5-8 combines with J gene TRBJ2-2, with D uncertain. CDR1 and CDR2 (germline): SGHTS, YDEGEE. The CDR3 loop spans 14 amino acids. V gave up 2 bases and J gave up 6 bases, with 11 bases separating them. In DNA form, the CDR3 reads TGTGCCAGCAGCTTTTATACGTCGGCCGGGGAGCTGTTTTTT. This codes for CASSFYTSAGELFF.

This rearrangement joins TRBV29-1 to TRBJ1-2; 8 nucleotides agree with TRBD1. Per germline, CDR1 SQVTM and CDR2 ANQGSEA. This CDR3 is built from 15 residues. Unmatched junction bases numbered 14, after V lost 8 bases and J lost 3 bases. DNA of the CDR3: TGCAGCACCCAGCCCCCGGACAGGGCTTACTATGGCTACACCTTC. This sequence encodes CSTQPPDRAYYGYTF. The complete variable domain, with remaining parts taken from reference TRBV29-1 and TRBJ1-2, reads SAVISQKPSRDICQRGTSLTIQCQVDSQVTMMFWYRQQPGQSLTLIATANQGSEATYESGFVIDKFPISRPNLTFSTLTVSNMSPEDSSIYLCSTQPPDRAYYGYTFGSGTRLTVV.

This chain uses TRBV27 with TRBJ2-5; D not resolved. Trimming left V 8 bases short and J 9 bases short, with 16 bases between. The CDR3 length is 12 residues. CDR1 MNHEY and CDR2 SMNVEV come from the germline V gene (reference sequence). In nucleotides, the CDR3 is TGTGCCAGCTGCTGGGATTGCAGCTCCCAGTACTTC. Its protein product is CASCWDCSSQYF.